Listed here are 21 T cell receptor beta chains from one sample, sequenced in a study of blood T cell repertoires in COVID-19. Profiling relied on immunoSEQ multiplex PCR, and the TCRdb table lists in-frame clones only, not all of them. The repertoire holds approximately 60,000 clones, with 87% as singletons. The source material was peripheral blood. All receptors derive from an elderly woman with COVID-19, enrolled during active disease.

V and J are TRBV7-2 and TRBJ2-7, with TRBD1 matching over 8 bases. The V gene end was trimmed by 5 bases and the J gene end by 3 bases; junction bases not matched to a gene: 9. Per the germline V gene, CDR1 is SGHTA and CDR2 is FQGNSA. The CDR3 spans 15 residues. The CDR3 loop is CASSLGQGKFYEQYF. The CDR3 region has the DNA TGTGCCAGCAGCCTCGGACAGGGAAAATTCTACGAGCAGTACTTC.

J is TRBJ1-1 and V is TRBV29-1; 7 bases align to TRBD1. The V and J ends lost 2 bases and 5 bases, in that order; junction bases with no gene match: 8. The CDR3 runs to 14 residues. Looked up from germline, CDR1 is SQVTM and CDR2 is ANQGSEA. The chain's CDR3 is CSVENTGVRTEAFF. Here the CDR3 DNA reads TGCAGCGTTGAAAATACAGGGGTGCGGACTGAAGCTTTCTTT.

J is TRBJ2-1 and V is TRBV6-1; D gene ambiguous. CDR1 is MNHNS and CDR2 is SASEGT in the germline V gene. V was pared by 2 bases and J by 2 bases, with 13 bases between. This CDR3 is built from 16 residues. The CDR3: CASSEPWSTAYNEQFF. The CDR3 DNA reads TGTGCCAGCAGTGAACCCTGGAGCACGGCCTACAATGAGCAGTTCTTC.

The chain employs TRBV10-1 and TRBJ2-7, with D possibly TRBD1 on 5 matching bases. The V and J ends lost 10 bases and 9 bases respectively, with 13 bases between them. The CDR3 contains 10 residues. CDR1 is WNHNN and CDR2 is SYGVQD in the germline V gene (reference sequence). The CDR3: CATRSRGQYF. CDR3 DNA: TGCGCCACCAGATCAAGGGGGCAGTACTTC.

This clone was seen only once. The chain is built from TRBV6-5 and TRBJ2-2; 9 bases agree with TRBD1. V trimming: 8 bases; J trimming: 1 base; junction bases outside the gene matches: 2. Germline-derived CDR1 and CDR2 are MNHEY and SVGAGI. The CDR3 runs 14 residues. The CDR3 here is CASAGQGNTGELFF. The CDR3 DNA sequence: TGTGCCAGCGCGGGACAGGGGAACACCGGGGAGCTGTTTTTT.

This clone was observed a handful of times. The V and J genes are TRBV6-5 and TRBJ1-5; D remains ambiguous. V shed 7 bases and J shed 3 bases, with 7 bases lying between them. Germline CDR1 MNHEY, CDR2 SVGAGI. CDR3 length: 12 residues. CDR3 nucleotides: TGTGCCAGCACACACACCAATCAGCCCCAGCATTTT. Translated: CASTHTNQPQHF.

This chain uses TRBV5-6 with TRBJ2-1; TRBD1 matches at 9 bases. This CDR3 spans 16 amino acids. The germline gives CDR1 SGHDT, CDR2 YYEEEE. V trimming: 4 bases; J trimming: 4 bases; junction bases outside the gene matches: 9. This CDR3 reads CASSVPGTGIYNEQFF. The DNA for the CDR3 is TGTGCCAGCAGCGTTCCCGGGACAGGGATTTACAATGAGCAGTTCTTC.

The chain carries TRBV18 and TRBJ2-1; 10 nucleotides match TRBD2. V dropped 3 bases and J dropped 9; count of bases not matched to a gene: 14. CDR3 length equals 17 residues. Germline V lookup: CDR1 KGHSH, CDR2 LQKENI. The CDR3 loop reads CASSPVSGGAGGGEQFF. CDR3 nucleotides: TGTGCCAGCTCACCGGTAAGCGGGGGGGCCGGAGGAGGTGAGCAGTTCTTC.

The gene calls are TRBV18 and TRBJ2-7, with 11 bases aligning to TRBD1. V was clipped by 6 bases and J by 3 bases; unmatched bases: 4. This CDR3 spans 14 amino acids. Germline lookup yields CDR1 KGHSH and CDR2 LQKENI. CDR3: CASSGDRGGYEQYF. CDR3 nucleotides: TGTGCCAGCTCGGGGGACAGGGGGGGCTACGAGCAGTACTTC.

The chain combines TRBV5-1 with TRBJ1-4; D not certain. V dropped 0 bases and J dropped 4 bases, with 10 bases sitting between them. Germline-derived CDR1 and CDR2 are SGHRS and YFSETQ. The CDR3 has 15 residues. The CDR3 bases are TGCGCCAGCAGCTTGGGGACGGGGTTTAATGAAAAACTGTTTTTT. This translates into CASSLGTGFNEKLFF.

The chain carries TRBV3-1 (or the pseudogene TRBV3-2) and TRBJ2-1; TRBD2 aligns across 7 bases. CDR3 length: 17 residues. The V gene's germline CDR1 is LGHDT and CDR2 YNNKEL (reference sequence). V trimming: 3 bases; J trimming: 3 bases; junction bases outside the gene matches: 11. The CDR3 sequence: CASSQLARASGYNEQFF. In nucleotides, the CDR3 is TGTGCCAGCAGCCAGCTCGCGAGGGCTAGCGGCTACAATGAGCAGTTCTTC.

This chain links TRBV9 with TRBJ1-5; TRBD1 is a possible D gene (5 bases). CDR1 is SGDLS and CDR2 is YYNGEE in the germline V gene. V lost 1 base and J 5 bases, leaving 13 bases between the germline ends. The CDR3 has 15 amino acids. CDR3 coding DNA: TGTGCCAGCAGCGTATTAGGCAGGGCCGATCAGCCCCAGCATTTT. As protein: CASSVLGRADQPQHF.

The gene calls are TRBV7-8 and TRBJ2-5, with D tentatively TRBD1 (6 bases). CDR3 length: 13 residues. Germline V CDR1 and CDR2: SGHVS, FQNEAQ. V shed 7 bases and J shed 4 bases, with 13 bases lying between them. The CDR3: CASIRAGVETQYF. DNA for the CDR3: TGTGCCAGCATCAGGGCAGGGGTAGAGACCCAGTACTTC. The complete variable domain, with remaining parts taken from reference TRBV7-8 and TRBJ2-5, reads GAGVSQSPRYKVAKRGQDVALRCDPISGHVSLFWYQQALGQGPEFLTYFQNEAQLDKSGLPSDRFFAERPEGSVSTLKIQRTQQEDSAVYLCASIRAGVETQYFGPGTRLLVL.

CDR3 coding DNA: TGTGCCAGCAGCCTACAGACTAGCGGGGGGAATAATGAGCAGTTCTTC. Its protein is CASSLQTSGGNNEQFF. J is TRBJ2-1 and V is TRBV4-2; 13 bases are a match to TRBD2. V lost 4 bases, J lost 7 bases, and 7 bases stayed unmatched. CDR1 and CDR2 (germline): LGHNA, YNFKEQ. The CDR3 contains 16 residues.

This clone was seen more than once but under ten times. This rearrangement joins TRBV2 to TRBJ1-4; D is unclear. CDR1 is SNHLY and CDR2 is FYNNEI in the germline V gene. V lost 6 bases to trimming and J lost 4 bases, with 12 bases between them. The length of the CDR3 is 14 residues. The CDR3: CASRPLGDNEKLFF. The CDR3 nucleotides are TGTGCCAGCAGGCCACTAGGTGATAATGAAAAACTGTTTTTT.

This chain connects TRBV18 to TRBJ2-7, with 16 bases aligning to TRBD2. The CDR3 sequence is 17 residues long. J was trimmed by 6 bases and V by 3 bases; bases with no gene match: 8. Germline CDR1 KGHSH, CDR2 LQKENI. CDR3 DNA sequence: TGTGCCAGCTCACCCCCGGGACTAGCGGGGGGGCCAGGCGAGCAGTACTTC. Protein sequence: CASSPPGLAGGPGEQYF. The full variable domain, in which reference TRBV18 and TRBJ2-7 provide the parts outside the CDR3, is NAGVMQNPRHLVRRRGQEARLRCSPMKGHSHVYWYRQLPEEGLKFMVYLQKENIIDESGMPKERFSAEFPKEGPSILRIQQVVRGDSAAYFCASSPPGLAGGPGEQYFGPGTRLTVT.

This chain joins TRBV30 and TRBJ1-2; D may be TRBD1 (5 bases). V was pared by 4 bases and J by 6 bases, with 18 bases between. This CDR3 is 14 amino acids long. The germline V gene encodes CDR1 GTSNPN and CDR2 SVGIG (reference sequence). The CDR3 loop is CAWTRGFVSDGYTF. DNA of the CDR3: TGTGCCTGGACTCGGGGGTTTGTATCGGATGGCTACACCTTC.

V and J are TRBV4-1 and TRBJ1-1; no definite D call. The V end lost 4 bases, the J end lost 5 bases, and 14 bases lay between the germline ends. The CDR3 is 14 residues long. Germline CDR1 is MGHRA and CDR2 is YSYEKL. The CDR3 here is CASSPPWGGTEAFF. Written as DNA, the CDR3 is TGCGCCAGCAGCCCCCCGTGGGGAGGGACTGAAGCTTTCTTT.

This rearrangement joins TRBV2 to TRBJ2-7; 8 bases agree with TRBD1. V shed 4 bases, J shed 5 bases, and the junction held 4 bases outside the gene matches. Germline V gives CDR1 SNHLY, CDR2 FYNNEI. This CDR3 region has 13 residues. The CDR3 reads CASSGQGADEQYF. The CDR3 DNA reads as TGTGCCAGCAGTGGCCAGGGGGCGGACGAGCAGTACTTC.

The V call is TRBV29-1, the J call TRBJ1-1; perhaps TRBD1 as D (6 bases). The CDR3 covers 12 residues. Germline CDR1 SQVTM, CDR2 ANQGSEA. V was shortened by 4 bases and J by 6 bases, with 12 bases between the two germline ends. For the CDR3, the DNA is TGCAGCGTTGTAAGACAGGTAGCTGAAGCTTTCTTT. Translated: CSVVRQVAEAFF.

This clone has a single count. This chain joins TRBV2 and TRBJ1-1; a possible D gene is TRBD1 (5 bases). From germline, CDR1 is SNHLY and CDR2 FYNNEI. Trimming took 4 bases from V and 4 from J, leaving 16 bases between them. The length of the CDR3 is 15 residues. DNA of the CDR3: TGTGCCAGCAGTGTAGGGGCCCTGTGGGGCACTGAAGCTTTCTTT. Protein sequence: CASSVGALWGTEAFF.